The entry that follows covers one TCR beta chain sequence. Germline V gene lookup returns CDR1 LNHDA and CDR2 SQIVND (reference sequence). The V end was cut by 5 bases, the J end by 0 bases, with 13 bases between. This CDR3 has 15 residues. This entry is derived from a study of technical replicates of blood from a few donors. Assay used: immunoSEQ multiplex PCR; TCRdb lists only in-frame clones, some missing. The sample consists of about 75,000 clones, 95% to 98% of them appearing once. The specimen was T cells isolated from PBMCs. This TCR came from a human donor in good health. This chain uses TRBV19 with TRBJ1-1; perhaps TRBD1 as D (5 bases). Written as DNA, the CDR3 is TGTGCCAGTAGTTTCGCAGGGCGAATGAACACTGAAGCTTTCTTT. Translated: CASSFAGRMNTEAFF.